The present entry profiles one TCR beta chain with its context. The antigen is not known. The data were taken from a study of T-cell memory formation after mild COVID-19. Study outcomes and limitations: CD4+ clones that contracted lay mainly in CM and EM; CD8+ ones lay in EMRA. There was a balanced CD4/CD8 profile in clones contracting day 15 to 85, and later expanders leaned CD4+. SARS-CoV-2 specificity was not confirmed for second-wave clones peaking on day 37.

TCRdb ran MiXCR on the 5' RACE reads and lists one entry per CDR3 protein. The sample contains 170,000 or so distinct CDR3 sequences, 20% to 25% of which appear only once. This CDR3 comprises 14 residues. The V gene lost 1 base and the J gene lost 4 bases, with 10 bases spanning the gap. V and J are TRBV12-3 or TRBV12-4 and TRBJ1-1; D perhaps matches TRBD1 (5 bases). The material sequenced was PBMCs or a T cell subset sorted from them (not recorded which). This receptor was identified in an adult woman who had mild COVID-19 (a few samples of this study predate the infection). Cell type and time point are not known. The CDR3 protein is CASSLDGAGTEAFF. The CDR3 coding sequence is TGTGCCAGCAGTTTAGACGGGGCTGGCACTGAAGCTTTCTTT.